The text below deals with one TCR beta chain. Antigen specificity is unknown. The PCR had 60 Vbeta and 13 Jbeta primers. The assay was immunoSEQ multiplex PCR, and TCRdb's table has in-frame clones only and misses some. Here the sample spans 120,000 or so clones, about 10% being singletons. Trimming pared 5 bases from V and 0 bases from J, leaving 20 bases between. The CDR3 extends over 18 amino acids. Germline values: CDR1 SGHTA, CDR2 FQGNSA. This entry is derived from a study of cytomegalovirus exposure and HLA in healthy donors. Study-level results: In an earlier analysis, in approximately 570 donors, most V segments appeared productive either ~90% or ~30% of the time.

The chain couples TRBV7-2 to TRBJ2-1; a weak D match, TRBD1 (7 bases). This TCR came from a woman between 18 and 30 years old in good health and CMV-seropositive. The sample was PBMCs. CDR3 DNA sequence: TGTGCCAGCAGCATAGAAGGGGGCCTAGCGAGCTCCTACAATGAGCAGTTCTTC. Translated: CASSIEGGLASSYNEQFF.